A single T cell receptor beta chain is shown here with its context. Its antigen is unknown. Clones were sequenced by immunoSEQ multiplex PCR, and TCRdb holds only the in-frame ones, with some missing. The sample carries some 30,000 clones, roughly 87% recorded once. The data originate from a study of OX40 agonist ivuxolimab in advanced cancers. Study context: Ivuxolimab, an agonistic anti-OX40 (CD134) antibody, was given to patients. Ivuxolimab was administered intravenously to patients at 0.01 to 10 mg/kg every 2 weeks.

Study-wide results and caveats: Doses of 0.1 to 3.0 mg/kg were accompanied by clonal expansion of CD4+ and CD8+ blood T cells by week 6. Certain nonresponders additionally had low normalized T-cell clonal expansion.

Sample: CD4+ or CD8+ T cells sorted from blood, taken in a trial of the OX40 agonist ivuxolimab. The receptor was isolated from an adult with an advanced solid tumor such as melanoma, head and neck, liver or kidney cancer.

CDR3 in amino acids: CASRIQGPSSYEQYF. The CDR3 DNA is TGTGCCAGCAGGATACAGGGGCCCTCCTCCTACGAGCAGTACTTC. The chain joins TRBV5-4 to TRBJ2-7, with 7 positions matching TRBD1. Trimming cost V 5 bases and J 0 bases; bases outside gene matches: 8. Germline CDR1 reads SGHNT; CDR2 reads YYREEE (reference sequence). The CDR3 loop spans 15 amino acids. The full variable domain, in which reference TRBV5-4 and TRBJ2-7 provide the parts outside the CDR3, is ETGVTQSPTHLIKTRGQQVTLRCSSQSGHNTVSWYQQALGQGPQFIFQYYREEENGRGNFPPRFSGLQFPNYSSELNVNALELDDSALYLCASRIQGPSSYEQYFGPGTRLTVT.